This TCR beta chain came from a study of control samples from healthy donors and cancer patients. V lost 5 bases and J lost 3; bases outside the gene matches: 2. This CDR3 spans 14 amino acids. Germline loops: CDR1 SNHLY, CDR2 FYNNEI. TCRdb's copy holds only in-frame clones and misses some; the assay was immunoSEQ multiplex PCR. The sample holds 150,000 or so clones, roughly 89% seen once. The rearrangement links TRBV2 to TRBJ2-5; TRBD1 matches 11 bases. This TCR came from a young man in good health. Sequencing was performed on blood. The CDR3 sequence: CASSRDRGKETQYF. CDR3 in DNA: TGTGCCAGCAGTCGGGACAGGGGGAAAGAGACCCAGTACTTC.